Described below is a single TCR beta chain sequence and its context. Antigen: not known. TCR beta CDR3 regions were amplified from RNA transcripts. Primed by the HTBI set, a first-round RT-PCR was run on the TCR CDR3. TCRdb itself ran the multiplex PCR reads through MiXCR, one entry per CDR3 protein. The sample yields 500,000 to 650,000 distinct CDR3 sequences, approximately 15% seen once. This entry belongs to a study of T cells in Graves' hyperthyroidism and ophthalmopathy. Overall study: Peripheral blood was secured at the point of initial diagnosis, before any treatment.

CDR1 and CDR2 from the germline V gene are WSHSY and SAAADI. This CDR3 spans 15 amino acids. The junction had 6 bases not matched to a gene; V was cut back by 6 bases and J by 3 bases. Hyperthyroidism had been newly diagnosed in patients aged 18 to 65, and its duration was under 2 months. Findings of the study overall: Ophthalmopathy, which appeared later, was predicted by the model a median roughly 6.5 months before onset.

Input material: blood. This receptor was obtained from a woman aged 40-49 years with Graves' hyperthyroidism. This chain uses TRBV10-2 with TRBJ1-5; 9 nucleotides line up with TRBD1. The CDR3 spells CASRAGTGPNQPQHF. In DNA form, the CDR3 reads TGCGCCAGCAGAGCCGGGACAGGGCCCAATCAGCCCCAGCATTTT.